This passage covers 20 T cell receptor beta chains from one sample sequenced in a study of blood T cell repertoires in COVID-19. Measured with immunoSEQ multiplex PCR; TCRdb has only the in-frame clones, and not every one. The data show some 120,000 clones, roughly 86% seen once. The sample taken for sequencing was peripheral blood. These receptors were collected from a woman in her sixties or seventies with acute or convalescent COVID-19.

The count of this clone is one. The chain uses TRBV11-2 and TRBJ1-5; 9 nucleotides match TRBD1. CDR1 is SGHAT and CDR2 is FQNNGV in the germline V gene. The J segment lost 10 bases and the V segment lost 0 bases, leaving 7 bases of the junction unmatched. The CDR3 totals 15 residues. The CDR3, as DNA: TGTGCCAGCAGCTTAGATGCGACAGGGGGAATCCCCCAGCATTTT. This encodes CASSLDATGGIPQHF.

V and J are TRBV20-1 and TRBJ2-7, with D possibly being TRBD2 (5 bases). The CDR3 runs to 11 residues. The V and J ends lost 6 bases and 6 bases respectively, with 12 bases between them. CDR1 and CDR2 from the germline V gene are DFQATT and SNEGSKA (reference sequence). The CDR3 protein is CSALRGIEQYV. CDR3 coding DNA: TGCAGTGCCCTTAGAGGGATCGAGCAGTACGTC.

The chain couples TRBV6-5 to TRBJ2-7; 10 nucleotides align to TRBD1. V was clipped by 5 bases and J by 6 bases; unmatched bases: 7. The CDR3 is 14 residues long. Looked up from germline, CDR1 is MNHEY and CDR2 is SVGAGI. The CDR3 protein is CASSPDRGLSEQYF. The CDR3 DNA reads TGTGCCAGCAGTCCAGACAGGGGGCTGAGCGAGCAGTACTTC.

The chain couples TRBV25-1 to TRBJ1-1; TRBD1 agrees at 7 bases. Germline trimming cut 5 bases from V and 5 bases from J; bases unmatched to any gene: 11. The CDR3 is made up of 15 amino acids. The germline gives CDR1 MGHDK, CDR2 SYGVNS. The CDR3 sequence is CASSKSEGAKTEAFF. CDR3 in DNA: TGTGCCAGCAGTAAATCGGAGGGGGCGAAGACTGAAGCTTTCTTT. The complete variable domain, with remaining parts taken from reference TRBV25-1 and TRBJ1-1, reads EADIYQTPRYLVIGTGKKITLECSQTMGHDKMYWYQQDPGMELHLIHYSYGVNSTEKGDLSSESTVSRIRTEHFPLTLESARPSHTSQYLCASSKSEGAKTEAFFGQGTRLTVV.

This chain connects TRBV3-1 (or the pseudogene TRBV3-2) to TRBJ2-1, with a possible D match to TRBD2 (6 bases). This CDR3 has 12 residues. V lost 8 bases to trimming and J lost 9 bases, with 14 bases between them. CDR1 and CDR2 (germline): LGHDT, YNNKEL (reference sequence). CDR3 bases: TGTGCCAGCCGACTAGGGCTTAGTGAGCAGTTCTTC. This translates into CASRLGLSEQFF.

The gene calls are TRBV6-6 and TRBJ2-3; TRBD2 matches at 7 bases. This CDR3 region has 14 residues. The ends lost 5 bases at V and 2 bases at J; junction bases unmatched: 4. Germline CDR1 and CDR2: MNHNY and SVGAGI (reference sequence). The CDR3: CASSILAATDTQYF. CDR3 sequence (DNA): TGTGCCAGCAGTATCCTAGCGGCCACAGATACGCAGTATTTT.

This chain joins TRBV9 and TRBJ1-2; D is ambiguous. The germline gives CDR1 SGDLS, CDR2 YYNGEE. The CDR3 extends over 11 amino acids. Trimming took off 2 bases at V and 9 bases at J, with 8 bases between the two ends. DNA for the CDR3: TGTGCCAGCAGCGTGGGCAGCCGCTACACCTTC. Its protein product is CASSVGSRYTF. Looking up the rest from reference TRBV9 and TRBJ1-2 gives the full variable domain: DSGVTQTPKHLITATGQRVTLRCSPRSGDLSVYWYQQSLDQGLQFLIQYYNGEERAKGNILERFSAQQFPDLHSELNLSSLELGDSALYFCASSVGSRYTFGSGTRLTVV.

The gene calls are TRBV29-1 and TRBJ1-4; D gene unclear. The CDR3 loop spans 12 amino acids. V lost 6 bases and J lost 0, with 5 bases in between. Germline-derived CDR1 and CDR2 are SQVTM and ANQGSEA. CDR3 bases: TGCAGCGTAATAGCAACTAATGAAAAACTGTTTTTT. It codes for CSVIATNEKLFF.

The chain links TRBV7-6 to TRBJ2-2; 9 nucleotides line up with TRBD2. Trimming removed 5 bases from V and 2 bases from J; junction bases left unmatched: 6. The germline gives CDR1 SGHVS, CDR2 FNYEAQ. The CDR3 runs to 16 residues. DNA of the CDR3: TGTGCCAGCAGCCAGACTAGCGGCTTTAACACCGGGGAGCTGTTTTTT. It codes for CASSQTSGFNTGELFF.

The CDR3 spells CATSRGRGVNTEAFF. CDR3 DNA: TGTGCCACCAGCAGAGGAAGAGGCGTGAACACTGAAGCTTTCTTT. The gene calls are TRBV15 and TRBJ1-1; D call uncertain. The CDR3 covers 15 residues. V gave up 1 base and J gave up 0 bases, with 9 bases separating them. Germline CDR1 is LNHNV and CDR2 is YYDKDF (reference sequence).

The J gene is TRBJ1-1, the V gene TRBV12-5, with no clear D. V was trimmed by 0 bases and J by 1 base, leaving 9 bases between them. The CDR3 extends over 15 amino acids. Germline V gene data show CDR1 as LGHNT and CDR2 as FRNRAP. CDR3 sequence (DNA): TGTGCTAGTGGTTTGGTACGGTCAGGGAACACTGAAGCTTTCTTT. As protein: CASGLVRSGNTEAFF.

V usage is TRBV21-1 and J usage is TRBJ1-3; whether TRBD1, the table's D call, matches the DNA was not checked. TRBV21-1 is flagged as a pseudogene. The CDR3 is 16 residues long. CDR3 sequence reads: CASSKSCRQYGNTIYF. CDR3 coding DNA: TGTGCCAGCAGCAAATCATGTAGACAGTATGGAAACACCATATATTTT.

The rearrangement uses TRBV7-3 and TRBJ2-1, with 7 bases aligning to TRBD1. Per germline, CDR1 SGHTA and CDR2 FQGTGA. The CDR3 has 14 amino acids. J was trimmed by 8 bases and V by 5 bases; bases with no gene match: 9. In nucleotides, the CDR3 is TGTGCCAGCAGCCCAACAGGGGAAACGTATGAGCAGTTCTTC. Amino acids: CASSPTGETYEQFF.

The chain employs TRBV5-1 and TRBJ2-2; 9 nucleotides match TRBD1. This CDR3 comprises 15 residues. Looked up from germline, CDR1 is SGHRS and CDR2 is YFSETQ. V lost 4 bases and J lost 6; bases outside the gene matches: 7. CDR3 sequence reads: CASSAGGQGSGELFF. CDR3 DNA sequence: TGCGCCAGCAGCGCCGGGGGACAGGGTTCCGGGGAGCTGTTTTTT. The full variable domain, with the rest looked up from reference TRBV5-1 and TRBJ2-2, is KAGVTQTPRYLIKTRGQQVTLSCSPISGHRSVSWYQQTPGQGLQFLFEYFSETQRNKGNFPGRFSGRQFSNSRSEMNVSTLELGDSALYLCASSAGGQGSGELFFGEGSRLTVL.

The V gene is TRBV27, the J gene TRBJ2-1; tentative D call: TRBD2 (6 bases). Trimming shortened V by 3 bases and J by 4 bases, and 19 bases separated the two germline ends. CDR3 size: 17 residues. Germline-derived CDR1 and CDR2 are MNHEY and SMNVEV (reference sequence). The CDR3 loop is CASSFKQGGGPYNEQFF. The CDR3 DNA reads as TGTGCCAGCAGTTTTAAGCAGGGAGGCGGGCCTTACAATGAGCAGTTCTTC.

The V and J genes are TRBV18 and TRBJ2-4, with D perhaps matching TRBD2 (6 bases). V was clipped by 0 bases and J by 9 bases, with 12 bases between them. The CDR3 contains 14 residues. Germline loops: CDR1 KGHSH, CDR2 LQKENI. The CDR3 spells CASSPPNPGSIQYF. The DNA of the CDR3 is TGTGCCAGCTCACCACCAAACCCCGGGAGCATTCAGTACTTC.

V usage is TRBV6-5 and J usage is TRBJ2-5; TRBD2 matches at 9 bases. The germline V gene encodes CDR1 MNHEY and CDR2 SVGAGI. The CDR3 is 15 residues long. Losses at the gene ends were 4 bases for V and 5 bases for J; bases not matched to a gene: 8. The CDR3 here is CASSSLAGDEETQYF. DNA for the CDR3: TGTGCCAGCAGTTCCTTAGCGGGAGATGAGGAGACCCAGTACTTC.

In nucleotides, the CDR3 is TGTGCCAGTAGTGGGGGACAGCAGAACACTGAAGCTTTCTTT. It translates to CASSGGQQNTEAFF. J is TRBJ1-1 and V is TRBV19; 7 bases are a match to TRBD1. Germline CDR1 and CDR2: LNHDA and SQIVND (reference sequence). This CDR3 spans 14 amino acids. The trim removed 5 bases at V and 1 base at J, leaving 4 bases unmatched.

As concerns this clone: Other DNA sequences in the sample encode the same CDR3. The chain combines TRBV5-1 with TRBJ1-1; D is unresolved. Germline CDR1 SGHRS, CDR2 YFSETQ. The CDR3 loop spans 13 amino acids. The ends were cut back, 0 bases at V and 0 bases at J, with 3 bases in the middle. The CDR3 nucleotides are TGCGCCAGCAGCTTGGCTGTGAACACTGAAGCTTTCTTT. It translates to CASSLAVNTEAFF.

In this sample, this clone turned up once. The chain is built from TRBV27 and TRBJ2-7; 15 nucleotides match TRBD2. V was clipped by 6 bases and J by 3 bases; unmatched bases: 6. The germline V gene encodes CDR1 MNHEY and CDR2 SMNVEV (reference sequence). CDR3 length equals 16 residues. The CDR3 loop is CASRTPGLAGGYEQYV. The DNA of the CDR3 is TGTGCCAGCAGGACCCCGGGACTAGCGGGAGGCTACGAGCAGTACGTC.